This TCR beta chain originates from a study of lymphopenia after photon versus proton radiotherapy. The V end lost 7 bases, the J end lost 4 bases, and 10 bases lay between the germline ends. Germline V gene data show CDR1 as SGHTA and CDR2 as FQGNSA. The CDR3 extends over 13 amino acids. Only in-frame clones appear in the TCRdb table, and some are missing; sequencing was by immunoSEQ multiplex PCR. The table shows 40,000 to 45,000 clones, with about 85% occurring only once. The study's findings and limits: Oligoclonal CD8+ Temra expansion after nadir drove photon patients' diversity drop. A bigger post-nadir fall in TCR diversity correlated inversely with survival time in deceased patients.

Notes on this clone: Its antigen is still unknown.

The receptor's source is a woman in her sixties or seventies with pancreatic cancer. Sequencing was performed on peripheral blood, taken from a patient treated with proton-based radiotherapy. The chain uses TRBV7-2 and TRBJ2-2; D ambiguous. The DNA of the CDR3 is TGTGCCAGCAAACGAGGAGTCACCGGGGAGCTGTTTTTT. This translates into CASKRGVTGELFF.